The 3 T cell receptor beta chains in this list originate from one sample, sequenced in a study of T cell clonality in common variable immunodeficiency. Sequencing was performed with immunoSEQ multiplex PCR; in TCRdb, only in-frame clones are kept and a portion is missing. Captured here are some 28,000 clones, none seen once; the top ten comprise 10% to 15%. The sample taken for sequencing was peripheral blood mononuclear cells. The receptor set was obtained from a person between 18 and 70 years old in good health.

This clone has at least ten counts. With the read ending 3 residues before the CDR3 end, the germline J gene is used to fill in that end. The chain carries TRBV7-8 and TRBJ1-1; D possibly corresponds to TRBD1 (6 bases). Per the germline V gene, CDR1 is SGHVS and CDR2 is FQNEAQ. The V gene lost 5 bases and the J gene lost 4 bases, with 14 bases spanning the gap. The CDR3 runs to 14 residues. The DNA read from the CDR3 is TGTGCCAGCAGCCCAAGAGGACAGTTCACTGAA. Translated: CASSPRGQFTE. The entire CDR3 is CASSPRGQFTEAFF. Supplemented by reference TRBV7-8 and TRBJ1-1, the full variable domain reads GAGVSQSPRYKVAKRGQDVALRCDPISGHVSLFWYQQALGQGPEFLTYFQNEAQLDKSGLPSDRFFAERPEGSVSTLKIQRTQQEDSAVYLCASSPRGQFTEAFFGQGTRLTVV.

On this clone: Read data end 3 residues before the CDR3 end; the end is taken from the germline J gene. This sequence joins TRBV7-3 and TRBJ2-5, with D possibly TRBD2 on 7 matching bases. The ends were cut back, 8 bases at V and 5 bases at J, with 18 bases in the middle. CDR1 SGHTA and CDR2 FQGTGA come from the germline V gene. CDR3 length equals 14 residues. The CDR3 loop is CASPARGALETQYF. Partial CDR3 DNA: TGTGCCAGCCCCGCCCGGGGGGCCCTGGAGACC.

The part of the CDR3 DNA that was read is TGTGCCAGCAGCTTAATGGGGGGGCAAGATACG. It codes for CASSLMGGQDT. The entire CDR3 protein reads CASSLMGGQDTQYF. The V gene is TRBV11-1, the J gene TRBJ2-3; D might be TRBD2 (7 bases). The CDR3 is cut off 3 residues early in the read; its end comes from the germline J gene. The germline CDR1 and CDR2 sequences are SGHAT and FQDESV (reference sequence). The V end lost 2 bases, the J end lost 5 bases, and 11 bases lay between the germline ends. This CDR3 is built from 14 residues.